Sequencing of this T cell receptor (beta chain) was carried out in a study of shared clonotypes between healthy human individuals. Once extracted for a subset, genomic DNA was divided evenly among several immunoSEQ plates. TCRdb keeps only in-frame clones here, not all; method: immunoSEQ multiplex PCR. The sample lists around 550,000 clones, 90% to 95% occurring once. V gave up 5 bases and J gave up 3 bases; unmatched junction bases: 11. Germline CDR1 SEHNR, CDR2 FQNEAQ (reference sequence). The CDR3 loop spans 16 amino acids. Only CD45RO-negative cells positively selected for CCR7 counted as naive CD8 cells, so terminally differentiated effector memory CD45RA+ cells were excluded. This clone was observed once.

This sequence was found in a woman aged 30 to 39 in good health. This chain joins TRBV7-9 and TRBJ2-3, with TRBD2 identical over 7 bases. Input material: naive CD8+ T cells sorted from blood. The CDR3 coding sequence is TGTGCCAGCAGCCCGAGCGTGGGAGGGCCAACAGATACGCAGTATTTT. Its protein product is CASSPSVGGPTDTQYF.